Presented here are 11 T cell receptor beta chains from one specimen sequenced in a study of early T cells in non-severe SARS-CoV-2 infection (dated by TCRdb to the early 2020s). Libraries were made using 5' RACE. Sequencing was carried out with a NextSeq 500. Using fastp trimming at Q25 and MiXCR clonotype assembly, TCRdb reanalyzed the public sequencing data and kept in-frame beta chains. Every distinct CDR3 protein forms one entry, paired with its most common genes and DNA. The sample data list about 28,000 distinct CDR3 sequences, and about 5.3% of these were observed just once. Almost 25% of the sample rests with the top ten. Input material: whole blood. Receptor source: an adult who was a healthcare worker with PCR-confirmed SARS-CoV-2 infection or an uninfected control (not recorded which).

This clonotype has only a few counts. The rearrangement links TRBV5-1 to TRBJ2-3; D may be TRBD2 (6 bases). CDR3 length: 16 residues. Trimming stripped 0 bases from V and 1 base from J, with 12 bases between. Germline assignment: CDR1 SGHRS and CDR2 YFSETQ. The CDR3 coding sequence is TGCGCCAGCAGCTTGGGAGGTAGCGGTGGCACAGATACGCAGTATTTT. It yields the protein CASSLGGSGGTDTQYF.

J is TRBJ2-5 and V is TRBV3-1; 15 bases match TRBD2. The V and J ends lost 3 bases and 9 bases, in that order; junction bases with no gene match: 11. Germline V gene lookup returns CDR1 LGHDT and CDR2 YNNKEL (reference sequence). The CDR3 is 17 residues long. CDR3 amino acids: CASSQGTSGRPSKAQYF. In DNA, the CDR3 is TGTGCCAGCAGCCAGGGGACTAGCGGGAGGCCCTCGAAGGCCCAGTACTTC.

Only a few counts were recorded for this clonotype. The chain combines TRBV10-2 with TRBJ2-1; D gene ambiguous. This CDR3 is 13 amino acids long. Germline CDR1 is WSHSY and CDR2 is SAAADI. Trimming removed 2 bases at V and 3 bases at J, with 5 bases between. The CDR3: CASSELRYNEQFF. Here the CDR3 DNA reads TGCGCCAGCAGTGAGCTCCGCTACAATGAGCAGTTCTTC.

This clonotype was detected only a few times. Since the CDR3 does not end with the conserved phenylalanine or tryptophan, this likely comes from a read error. CDR3 sequence (DNA): TGTGCCAGTAGTATGACTTTAGCTAATGAGCAGTTCCTC. Translating gives CASSMTLANEQFL. The genes are TRBV19 and TRBJ2-1; unclear D gene. V lost 3 bases, J lost 7 bases, and 10 bases lay in between. Germline assignment: CDR1 LNHDA and CDR2 SQIVND (reference sequence). There are 13 residues in the CDR3.

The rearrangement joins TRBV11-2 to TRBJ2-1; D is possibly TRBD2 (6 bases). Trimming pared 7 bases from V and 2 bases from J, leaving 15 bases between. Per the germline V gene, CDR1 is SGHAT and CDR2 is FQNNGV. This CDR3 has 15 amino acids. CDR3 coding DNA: TGTGCCAGCAACGTAGGACTATCCACCTACAATGAGCAGTTCTTC. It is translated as CASNVGLSTYNEQFF.

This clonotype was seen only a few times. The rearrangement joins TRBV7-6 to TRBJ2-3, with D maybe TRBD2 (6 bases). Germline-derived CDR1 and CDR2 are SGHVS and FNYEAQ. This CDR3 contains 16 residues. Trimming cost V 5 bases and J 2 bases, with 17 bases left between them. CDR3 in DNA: TGTGCCAGCAGCAGTACCGGGACTCTTCTCACAGATACGCAGTATTTT. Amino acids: CASSSTGTLLTDTQYF.

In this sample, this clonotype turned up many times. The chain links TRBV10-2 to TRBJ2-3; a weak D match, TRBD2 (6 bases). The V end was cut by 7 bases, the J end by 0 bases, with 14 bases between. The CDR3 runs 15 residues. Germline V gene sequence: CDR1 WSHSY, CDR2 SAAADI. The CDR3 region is CASTPLSGSTDTQYF. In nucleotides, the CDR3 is TGCGCCAGCACTCCCCTTAGCGGAAGCACAGATACGCAGTATTTT.

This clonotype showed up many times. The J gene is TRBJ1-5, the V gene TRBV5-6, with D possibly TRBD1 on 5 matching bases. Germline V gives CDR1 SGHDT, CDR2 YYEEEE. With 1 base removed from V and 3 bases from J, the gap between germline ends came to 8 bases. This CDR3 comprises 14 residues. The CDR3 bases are TGTGCCAGCAGCTTGTTGACAGCCAATCAGCCCCAGCATTTT. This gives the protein CASSLLTANQPQHF.

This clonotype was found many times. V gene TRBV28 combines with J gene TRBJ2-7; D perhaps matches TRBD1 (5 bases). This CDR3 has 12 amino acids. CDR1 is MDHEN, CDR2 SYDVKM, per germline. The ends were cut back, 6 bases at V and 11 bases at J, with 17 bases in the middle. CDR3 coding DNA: TGTGCCAGCAGCGCGAACGGACAAAAGAAGTACTTC. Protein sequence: CASSANGQKKYF.

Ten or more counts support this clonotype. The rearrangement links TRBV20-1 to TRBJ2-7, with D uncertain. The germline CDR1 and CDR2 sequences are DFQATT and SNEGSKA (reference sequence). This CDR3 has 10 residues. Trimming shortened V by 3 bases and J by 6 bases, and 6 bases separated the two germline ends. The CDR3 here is CSASRGEQYF. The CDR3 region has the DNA TGCAGTGCTAGCAGAGGCGAGCAGTACTTC.

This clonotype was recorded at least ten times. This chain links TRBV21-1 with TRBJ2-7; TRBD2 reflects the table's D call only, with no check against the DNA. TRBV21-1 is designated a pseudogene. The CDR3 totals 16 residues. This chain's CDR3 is CASSISGTTYSYEQYF. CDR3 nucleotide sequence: TGTGCCAGCAGCATCTCCGGGACTACCTACTCCTACGAGCAGTACTTC.